The 14 T cell receptor beta chains given below trace back to one sample, sequenced in a study of T cell responses to AZD1222 COVID-19 vaccine. The protocol was immunoSEQ multiplex PCR, while the TCRdb copy is restricted to in-frame clones and leaves out a portion. The sample yields approximately 100,000 clones, 70% to 90% seen once. The sequenced sample was peripheral blood, obtained 28 days after the second AZD1222 dose. The receptors originated from an adult who received the AZD1222 COVID-19 vaccine.

The V and J genes are TRBV5-6 and TRBJ1-1; D is unresolved. CDR3 length equals 14 residues. Germline CDR1 and CDR2: SGHDT and YYEEEE. Trimming stripped 4 bases from V and 4 bases from J, with 14 bases between. CDR3 sequence (DNA): TGTGCCAGCAGCGTAGGACGCGGCAGCACTGAAGCTTTCTTT. Amino acid sequence: CASSVGRGSTEAFF. Full variable domain (rest looked up from reference TRBV5-6 and TRBJ1-1): DAGVTQSPTHLIKTRGQQVTLRCSPKSGHDTVSWYQQALGQGPQFIFQYYEEEERQRGNFPDRFSGHQFPNYSSELNVNALLLGDSALYLCASSVGRGSTEAFFGQGTRLTVV.

The chain employs TRBV3-1 (or the pseudogene TRBV3-2) and TRBJ1-1; tentative D call: TRBD1 (6 bases). Germline V gene data show CDR1 as LGHDT and CDR2 as YNNKEL (reference sequence). CDR3 length: 11 amino acids. V was shortened by 5 bases and J by 8 bases, with 9 bases between the two germline ends. The CDR3 DNA sequence: TGTGCCAGCAGCGTAACAGGGGAAGCTTTCTTT. It encodes CASSVTGEAFF.

This CDR3 reads CASSEGIEKTQYF. CDR3 DNA: TGTGCCAGCAGTGAGGGCATCGAGAAGACCCAGTACTTC. The V call is TRBV2, the J call TRBJ2-5; D not certain. Germline values: CDR1 SNHLY, CDR2 FYNNEI. The CDR3 consists of 13 residues. V was cut by 3 bases and J by 6 bases, with 11 bases left in between.

The rearrangement uses TRBV5-1 and TRBJ2-1; possibly TRBD1 or TRBD2 for D (6 bases each). Germline assignment: CDR1 SGHRS and CDR2 YFSETQ. Trimming took off 2 bases at V and 7 bases at J, with 13 bases between the two ends. The CDR3 loop spans 14 amino acids. The CDR3 sequence: CASSFGRGGNEQFF. The CDR3 DNA sequence: TGCGCCAGCAGCTTTGGCAGGGGAGGAAATGAGCAGTTCTTC.

The chain couples TRBV27 to TRBJ2-5; 8 bases agree with TRBD2. Losses at the gene ends were 7 bases for V and 9 bases for J; bases not matched to a gene: 16. The germline gives CDR1 MNHEY, CDR2 SMNVEV (reference sequence). The length of the CDR3 is 15 residues. For the CDR3, the DNA is TGTGCCAGCACTTCCTTCCGGGAGGGAGAAGTTTCCCAGTACTTC. It yields the protein CASTSFREGEVSQYF.

To note about this clone: The junction departs from the called germline gene at one end, perhaps through a read error. The chain uses TRBV7-7 and TRBJ2-1, with 12 positions matching TRBD2. The CDR3 has 16 amino acids. Germline-derived CDR1 and CDR2 are SSHAT and FNYEAQ (reference sequence). The CDR3 DNA is TGTGCTAGCAGCTTAGGAGGACTAGCGGGGACGAATGAGCAGTTCTTC. Its protein product is CASSLGGLAGTNEQFF.

The chain couples TRBV7-2 to TRBJ2-7; 7 bases align to TRBD2. The CDR3 covers 14 residues. The germline V gene encodes CDR1 SGHTA and CDR2 FQGNSA. The junction had 6 bases not matched to a gene; V was cut back by 5 bases and J by 2 bases. The CDR3 DNA reads TGTGCCAGCAGCCCATTCCTAGCGGCCTACGAGCAGTACTTC. Residues: CASSPFLAAYEQYF.

The chain couples TRBV5-1 to TRBJ2-3; D unresolved. V was pared by 2 bases and J by 1 base, with 5 bases between. The CDR3 consists of 13 residues. Germline values: CDR1 SGHRS, CDR2 YFSETQ. CDR3 sequence (DNA): TGCGCCAGCAGCTTCGGAGGCACAGATACGCAGTATTTT. Translated: CASSFGGTDTQYF.

The chain joins TRBV7-3 to TRBJ1-1, with D possibly matching TRBD1 (5 bases). Trimming took off 1 base at V and 3 bases at J, with 9 bases between the two ends. The germline V gene encodes CDR1 SGHTA and CDR2 FQGTGA. The CDR3 is 14 residues long. CDR3 DNA: TGTGCCAGCAGCTTAAGTCCGGGGGACACTGAAGCTTTCTTT. Translation gives CASSLSPGDTEAFF. The full variable domain, with the rest looked up from reference TRBV7-3 and TRBJ1-1, is GAGVSQTPSNKVTEKGKYVELRCDPISGHTALYWYRQSLGQGPEFLIYFQGTGAADDSGLPNDRFFAVRPEGSVSTLKIQRTERGDSAVYLCASSLSPGDTEAFFGQGTRLTVV.

As DNA, the CDR3 is TGCGCCAGCAGTGAGTCGACCGGCACAGATACGCAGTATTTT. Amino acids: CASSESTGTDTQYF. The rearrangement joins TRBV10-1 to TRBJ2-3; no reliable D call. From germline, CDR1 is WNHNN and CDR2 SYGVQD (reference sequence). V was pared by 0 bases and J by 1 base, with 5 bases between. This CDR3 spans 14 amino acids.

The chain joins TRBV29-1 to TRBJ1-5; D call uncertain. V lost 6 bases and J 5 bases, leaving 17 bases between the germline ends. From germline, CDR1 is SQVTM and CDR2 ANQGSEA. The CDR3 spans 14 residues. CDR3 protein: CSVRTGRSDQPQHF. In DNA form, the CDR3 reads TGCAGCGTCCGGACGGGCAGATCGGATCAGCCCCAGCATTTT.

This clone was seen just once. V and J are TRBV18 and TRBJ2-1; 10 positions agree with TRBD2. The CDR3 totals 14 residues. Germline CDR1 and CDR2: KGHSH and LQKENI. V gave up 2 bases and J gave up 10 bases; unmatched junction bases: 5. CDR3: CASSPIPTSGEQFF. As DNA, the CDR3 is TGTGCCAGCTCACCAATACCGACTAGCGGGGAGCAGTTCTTC.

J is TRBJ2-2 and V is TRBV9; D remains unclear. Germline V gene sequence: CDR1 SGDLS, CDR2 YYNGEE. The CDR3 totals 11 residues. Trimming removed 6 bases from V and 9 bases from J, with 9 bases in between. CDR3 DNA sequence: TGTGCCAGCATACCCGGCCGGGAGCTGTTTTTT. Translating it yields CASIPGRELFF. The full variable domain, rest sourced from reference TRBV9 and TRBJ2-2, is DSGVTQTPKHLITATGQRVTLRCSPRSGDLSVYWYQQSLDQGLQFLIQYYNGEERAKGNILERFSAQQFPDLHSELNLSSLELGDSALYFCASIPGRELFFGEGSRLTVL.

This rearrangement joins TRBV6-5 to TRBJ2-1; D is unclear. Germline V CDR1 and CDR2: MNHEY, SVGAGI. The V and J ends lost 2 bases and 13 bases respectively, with 9 bases between them. This CDR3 contains 11 residues. DNA of the CDR3: TGTGCCAGCAGTTACGTGGGCTACCAGTTCTTC. The encoded protein is CASSYVGYQFF.